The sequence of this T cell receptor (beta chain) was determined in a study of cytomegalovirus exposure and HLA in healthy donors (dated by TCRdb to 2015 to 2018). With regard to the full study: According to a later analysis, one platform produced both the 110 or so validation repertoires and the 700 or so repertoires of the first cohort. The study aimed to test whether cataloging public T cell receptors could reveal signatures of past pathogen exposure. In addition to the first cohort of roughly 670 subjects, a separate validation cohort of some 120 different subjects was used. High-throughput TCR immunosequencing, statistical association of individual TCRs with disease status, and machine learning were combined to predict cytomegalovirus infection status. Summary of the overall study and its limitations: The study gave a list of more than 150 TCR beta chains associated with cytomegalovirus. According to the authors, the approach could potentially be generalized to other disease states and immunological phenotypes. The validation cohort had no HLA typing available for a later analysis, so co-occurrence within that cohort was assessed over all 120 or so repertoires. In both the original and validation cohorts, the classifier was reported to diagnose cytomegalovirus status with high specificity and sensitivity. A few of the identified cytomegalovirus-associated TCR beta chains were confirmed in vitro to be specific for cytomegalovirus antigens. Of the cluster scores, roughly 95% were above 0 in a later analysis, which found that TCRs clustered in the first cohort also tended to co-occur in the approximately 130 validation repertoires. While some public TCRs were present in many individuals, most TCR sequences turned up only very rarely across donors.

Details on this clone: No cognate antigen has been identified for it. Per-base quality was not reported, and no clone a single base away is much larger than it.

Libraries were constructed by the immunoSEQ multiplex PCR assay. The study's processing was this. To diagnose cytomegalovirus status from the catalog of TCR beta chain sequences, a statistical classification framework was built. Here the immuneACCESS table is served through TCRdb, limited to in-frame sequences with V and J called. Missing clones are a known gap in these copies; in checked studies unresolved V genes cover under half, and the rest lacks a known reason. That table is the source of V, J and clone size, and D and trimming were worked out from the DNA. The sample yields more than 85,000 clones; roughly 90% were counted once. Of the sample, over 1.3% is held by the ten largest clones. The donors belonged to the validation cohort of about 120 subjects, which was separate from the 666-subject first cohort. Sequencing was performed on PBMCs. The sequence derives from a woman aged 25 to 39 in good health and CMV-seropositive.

In nucleotide form, the sequence is TGTGCCAGTAACCGACAGGGGGATGGCAATCAGCCCCAGCATTTT. Its coded protein is CASNRQGDGNQPQHF. The sequence joins TRBV19 to TRBJ1-5, with 9 central nucleotides matching TRBD1. The CDR3 sequence holds 15 residues, the cysteine and phenylalanine included. CDR3 DNA is the only sequence kept; it has 45 bases, read in frame from the first base. CDR1 LNHDA and CDR2 SQIVND are derived from the germline V gene (reference sequence). V trim: 7 bases; J trim: 2 bases; unmatched bases: 6.